One T cell receptor (beta chain) is described in this entry. Germline values: CDR1 KGHSH, CDR2 LQKENI. CDR3 length: 16 amino acids. V gave up 5 bases and J gave up 5 bases, with 22 bases separating them. Repertoires were generated with immunoSEQ multiplex PCR, while TCRdb's copy carries only in-frame clones and drops some. The table lists 62,000 or so clones, 80% to 90% of them singletons. Participants were aged roughly 18 to 100 years from about two dozen US areas. The sample belongs to a study of blood T cell repertoires in COVID-19. Sequenced material: PBMCs or T cells enriched from blood (not recorded which). The sequence came from a woman in her thirties or forties with acute COVID-19. The V gene is TRBV18, the J gene TRBJ2-7, with no clear D. CDR3 DNA sequence: TGTGCCAGCTCATCCGCCGCCGACTTGTTGGTGGACGAGCAGTACTTC. This sequence encodes CASSSAADLLVDEQYF.